The entry below describes one T cell receptor beta chain. Repertoires were generated with immunoSEQ multiplex PCR, while TCRdb's copy carries only in-frame clones and drops some. The sample lists about 170,000 clones, under 90% occurring once. This sample was taken from a study of blood T cell repertoires in COVID-19. Overall study: PBMCs, B-cell-depleted T cells, or T cells provided the cDNA or gDNA that made up the material.

The V end lost 10 bases, the J end lost 2 bases, and 18 bases lay between the germline ends. The length of the CDR3 is 15 residues. Germline V gene sequence: CDR1 SNHLY, CDR2 FYNNEI. Participant age was roughly 18 to 100 years, and participants resided in about 25 US areas. This sequence was found in a man in his fifties who had recovered from COVID-19. Sequenced sample: PBMCs or T cells enriched from blood (not recorded which). The chain combines TRBV2 with TRBJ1-5; TRBD1 is a possible D gene (6 bases). Written as DNA, the CDR3 is TGTGCCACCCAAGCGGGGGCGCGGGGCAATCAGCCCCAGCATTTT. This sequence encodes CATQAGARGNQPQHF.